The 18 T cell receptor beta chains below come from one sample, sequenced in a study of blood T cell repertoires in COVID-19. The data were produced by immunoSEQ multiplex PCR, yet TCRdb's version contains in-frame clones alone and is incomplete. Here the sample spans roughly 66,000 clones, roughly nine tenths being singletons. Sequencing used peripheral blood. The receptor set was obtained from a human donor in a cohort sampled during active COVID-19.

The chain recombines TRBV18 with TRBJ1-4, with 7 bases lining up with TRBD1. Germline V gives CDR1 KGHSH, CDR2 LQKENI. The V gene end was trimmed by 3 bases and the J gene end by 2 bases; junction bases not matched to a gene: 9. The CDR3 has 17 amino acids. This chain's CDR3 is CASSPQRGLSTNEKLFF. CDR3 bases: TGTGCCAGCTCACCCCAGAGGGGGCTCAGCACTAATGAAAAACTGTTTTTT. Variable domain in full (rest from reference TRBV18 and TRBJ1-4): NAGVMQNPRHLVRRRGQEARLRCSPMKGHSHVYWYRQLPEEGLKFMVYLQKENIIDESGMPKERFSAEFPKEGPSILRIQQVVRGDSAAYFCASSPQRGLSTNEKLFFGSGTQLSVL.

The chain is built from TRBV4-2 and TRBJ2-7, with TRBD2 matching over 7 bases. The CDR3 extends over 14 amino acids. Germline values: CDR1 LGHNA, CDR2 YNFKEQ. The trim removed 4 bases at V and 4 bases at J, leaving 7 bases unmatched. The CDR3 DNA sequence: TGTGCCAGCAGCCGGGGAGGGCCGGTTTACGAGCAGTACTTC. It encodes CASSRGGPVYEQYF.

This chain links TRBV3-1 (or the pseudogene TRBV3-2) with TRBJ2-2; TRBD2 is a possible D gene (5 bases). Germline values: CDR1 LGHDT, CDR2 YNNKEL (reference sequence). The CDR3 has 19 amino acids. The germline V and J ends were trimmed by 3 bases and 5 bases, with 25 bases remaining between them. The CDR3 here is CASSHRTAVGQWWTGELFF. The CDR3 DNA is TGTGCCAGCAGCCACCGGACTGCAGTGGGCCAGTGGTGGACCGGGGAGCTGTTTTTT.

The genes are TRBV18 and TRBJ2-1, with 8 bases aligning to TRBD1. The CDR3 sequence is 15 residues long. Germline values: CDR1 KGHSH, CDR2 LQKENI. Trimming removed 6 bases from V and 12 bases from J; junction bases left unmatched: 16. CDR3 sequence: CASSQGQAIVYGQFF. The CDR3 DNA reads as TGTGCCAGCTCGCAGGGACAGGCGATTGTATATGGGCAGTTCTTC.

The chain employs TRBV27 and TRBJ1-1, with 10 bases that match TRBD1. V gave up 5 bases and J gave up 6 bases; unmatched junction bases: 9. In germline, CDR1 is MNHEY, CDR2 SMNVEV (reference sequence). This CDR3 contains 15 residues. CDR3 sequence: CASSTSGTGVSEAFF. Here the CDR3 DNA reads TGTGCCAGCAGTACCTCCGGGACAGGGGTCTCTGAAGCTTTCTTT.

The CDR3 nucleotides are TGTGCCAGCAGTAGACAGGGCGGGGCGACTAATGAAAAACTGTTTTTT. Residues: CASSRQGGATNEKLFF. This chain links TRBV2 with TRBJ1-4; TRBD1 aligns across 7 bases. CDR1 and CDR2 from the germline V gene are SNHLY and FYNNEI. The CDR3 totals 16 residues. The trim removed 5 bases at V and 2 bases at J, leaving 8 bases unmatched.

The rearrangement links TRBV7-6 to TRBJ2-7; 10 bases are shared with TRBD2. V gave up 1 base and J gave up 3 bases; unmatched junction bases: 6. Germline V gene sequence: CDR1 SGHVS, CDR2 FNYEAQ. The CDR3 is 16 amino acids. The DNA for the CDR3 is TGTGCCAGCAGCTTAGTTGGTAGCGGGGGGCTCTACGAGCAGTACTTC. This codes for CASSLVGSGGLYEQYF.

This clone was detected only once. The chain links TRBV2 to TRBJ1-2, with TRBD1 matching 9 bases. Looked up from germline, CDR1 is SNHLY and CDR2 is FYNNEI. V lost 2 bases to trimming and J lost 1 base; unmatched junction nucleotides: 11. This CDR3 is 18 amino acids long. CDR3: CASSESGRTGAGNYGYTF. In nucleotides, the CDR3 is TGTGCCAGCAGTGAAAGTGGTCGGACAGGGGCGGGTAACTATGGCTACACCTTC.

The V and J genes are TRBV10-3 and TRBJ1-3; D ambiguous. The CDR3 contains 14 residues. Trimming cost V 8 bases and J 2 bases, with 13 bases left between them. Germline V CDR1 and CDR2: ENHRY, SYGVKD. CDR3 sequence: CAISWSEAGNTIYF. CDR3 coding DNA: TGTGCCATCTCGTGGTCAGAAGCTGGAAACACCATATATTTT.

This rearrangement joins TRBV6-2 or TRBV6-3 to TRBJ2-1, with 7 positions matching TRBD2. With V trimmed by 6 bases and J by 6 bases, 11 bases remained unmatched. Germline CDR1 is MNHEY and CDR2 is SVGEGT. The length of the CDR3 is 15 residues. CDR3 DNA: TGTGCCAGCAGCAGAAGCGGGATAAGGGGCAATGAGCAGTTCTTC. It specifies CASSRSGIRGNEQFF.

The CDR3 DNA reads as TGTGCCAGTAGTATAGATCGGCGGGCAGGAGTCACCTACGAGCAGTACTTC. The encoded protein is CASSIDRRAGVTYEQYF. The V gene is TRBV19, the J gene TRBJ2-7; the D gene is possibly TRBD2 (5 bases). V was trimmed by 0 bases and J by 2 bases, leaving 17 bases between them. This CDR3 comprises 17 residues. Germline V gene lookup returns CDR1 LNHDA and CDR2 SQIVND (reference sequence).

This chain links TRBV19 with TRBJ1-3, with TRBD1 matching over 7 bases. CDR1 and CDR2 (germline): LNHDA, SQIVND (reference sequence). The CDR3 loop spans 15 amino acids. V shed 9 bases and J 0 bases; nucleotides not matched to a gene: 8. CDR3 protein: CASQTGAHSGNTIYF. Written as DNA, the CDR3 is TGTGCCAGCCAAACAGGGGCCCACTCTGGAAACACCATATATTTT.

The chain couples TRBV6-6 to TRBJ1-1; D not certain. Trimming took off 6 bases at V and 3 bases at J, with 14 bases between the two ends. Per the germline V gene, CDR1 is MNHNY and CDR2 is SVGAGI (reference sequence). The CDR3 spans 14 residues. CDR3 in DNA: TGTGCCAGCAGGGGCAAGAAGAGGGACACTGAAGCTTTCTTT. Amino acids: CASRGKKRDTEAFF.

The chain joins TRBV25-1 to TRBJ1-6; D gene unclear. The germline CDR1 and CDR2 sequences are MGHDK and SYGVNS. Trimming pared 8 bases from V and 6 bases from J, leaving 11 bases between. The CDR3 is 13 residues long. The CDR3 loop reads CASAGETNSPLHF. The CDR3 bases are TGTGCCAGCGCCGGGGAAACTAATTCACCCCTCCACTTT.

V and J are TRBV27 and TRBJ2-2; possibly TRBD1 for D (5 bases). Trimming took off 2 bases at V and 6 bases at J, with 10 bases between the two ends. This CDR3 region has 14 residues. Germline V lookup: CDR1 MNHEY, CDR2 SMNVEV (reference sequence). CDR3 region: CASSLSWGPGELFF. The CDR3 DNA reads TGTGCCAGCAGTTTAAGCTGGGGCCCCGGGGAGCTGTTTTTT.

The V call is TRBV19, the J call TRBJ2-5; 8 bases align to TRBD1. Germline assignment: CDR1 LNHDA and CDR2 SQIVND (reference sequence). V lost 10 bases and J lost 1; bases outside the gene matches: 5. The CDR3 has 13 residues. DNA of the CDR3: TGTGCCACCAAAGGGACAGGCCAAGAGACCCAGTACTTC. Its translation: CATKGTGQETQYF.

The chain uses TRBV9 and TRBJ1-4; TRBD1 matches at 10 bases. Germline assignment: CDR1 SGDLS and CDR2 YYNGEE. This CDR3 has 15 residues. The J segment lost 8 bases and the V segment lost 3 bases, leaving 7 bases of the junction unmatched. The DNA of the CDR3 is TGTGCCAGCAGCGCAGGGACAGGGGAGAGCGAAAAACTGTTTTTT. The encoded protein is CASSAGTGESEKLFF.

The chain is built from TRBV3-1 (or the pseudogene TRBV3-2) and TRBJ2-5; D call uncertain. This CDR3 spans 15 amino acids. V was shortened by 6 bases and J by 4 bases, with 18 bases between the two germline ends. The germline V gene has CDR1 LGHDT and CDR2 YNNKEL (reference sequence). The chain's CDR3 is CASSQNAAYGETQYF. The CDR3 bases are TGTGCCAGCAGTCAAAATGCCGCCTACGGAGAGACCCAGTACTTC.